The clone carrying this T cell receptor (beta chain) has a handful of counts. Its cognate antigen is unknown. V lost 0 bases to trimming and J lost 2 bases, with 9 bases between them. Germline values: CDR1 SGDLS, CDR2 YYNGEE. The CDR3 has 15 residues. The source of the sample is a study of T cells in Graves' hyperthyroidism and ophthalmopathy. Across the study: Once the initial diagnosis was made, peripheral blood was obtained before any treatment.

Using RNA transcripts as the source, TCR beta CDR3 regions were amplified. In the first-round RT-PCR of the TCR CDR3, the HTBI primer set was used. TCRdb independently ran MiXCR on the multiplex PCR reads; one entry per CDR3 protein. The sample includes about 610,000 distinct CDR3 sequences, more than 15% of them seen just once. Points from the study as a whole: The model identified upcoming ophthalmopathy a median around 7.1 months ahead of onset.

Patients showing uncontrolled infection, other autoimmune disease, pregnancy or lactation were ineligible. In making diagnoses, clinical symptoms, serum thyroxine and TRAb, thyroid ultrasound and orbital computed tomography were all used. The TCR originated in a woman in her thirties or forties with Graves' ophthalmopathy. Specimen: blood. The gene calls are TRBV9 and TRBJ2-1; D remains unclear. CDR3 in DNA: TGTGCCAGCAGCGTAGCTCCCAGCCCCTACAATGAGCAGTTCTTC. Its protein is CASSVAPSPYNEQFF.